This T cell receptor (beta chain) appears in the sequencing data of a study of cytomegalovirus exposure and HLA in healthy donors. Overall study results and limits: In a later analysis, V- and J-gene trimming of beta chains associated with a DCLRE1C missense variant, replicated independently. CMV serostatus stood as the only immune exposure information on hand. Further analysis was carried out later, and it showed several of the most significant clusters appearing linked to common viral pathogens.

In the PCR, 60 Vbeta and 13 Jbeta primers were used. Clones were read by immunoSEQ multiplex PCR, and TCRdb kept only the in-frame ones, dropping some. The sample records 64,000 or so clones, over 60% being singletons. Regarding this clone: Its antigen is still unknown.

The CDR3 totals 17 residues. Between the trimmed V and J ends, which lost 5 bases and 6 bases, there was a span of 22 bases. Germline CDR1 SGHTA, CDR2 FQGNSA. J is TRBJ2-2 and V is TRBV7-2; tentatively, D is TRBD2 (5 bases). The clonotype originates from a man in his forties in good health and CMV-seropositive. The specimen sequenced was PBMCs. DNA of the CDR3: TGTGCCAGCAGCAAACCCAGTGGCTGGCTAGCAGCCGGGGAGCTGTTTTTT. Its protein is CASSKPSGWLAAGELFF.